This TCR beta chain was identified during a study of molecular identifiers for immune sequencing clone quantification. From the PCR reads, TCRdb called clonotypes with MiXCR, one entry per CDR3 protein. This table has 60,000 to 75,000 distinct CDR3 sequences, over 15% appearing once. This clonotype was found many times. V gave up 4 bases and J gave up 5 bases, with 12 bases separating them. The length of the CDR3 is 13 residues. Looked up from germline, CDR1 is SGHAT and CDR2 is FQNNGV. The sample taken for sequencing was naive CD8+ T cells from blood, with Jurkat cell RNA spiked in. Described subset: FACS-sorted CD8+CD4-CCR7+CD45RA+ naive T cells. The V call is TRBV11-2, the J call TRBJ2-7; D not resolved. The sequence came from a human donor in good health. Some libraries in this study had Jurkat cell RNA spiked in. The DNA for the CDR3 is TGTGCCAGCAGCTCCCCCCGGAGCGACGAGCAGTACTTC. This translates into CASSSPRSDEQYF. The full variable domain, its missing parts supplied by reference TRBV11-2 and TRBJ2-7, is EAGVAQSPRYKIIEKRQSVAFWCNPISGHATLYWYQQILGQGPKLLIQFQNNGVVDDSQLPKDRFSAERLKGVDSTLKIQPAKLEDSAVYLCASSSPRSDEQYFGPGTRLTVT.